This TCR beta chain was documented in a study of cytomegalovirus exposure and HLA in healthy donors. Germline CDR1 and CDR2: MNHEY and SMNVEV (reference sequence). This CDR3 is built from 15 residues. The V segment lost 4 bases and the J segment 3 bases; nucleotides outside the gene matches: 8. The study, taken as a whole, reports: Sequencing depth roughly uniform across donors was assumed in presence/absence analyses. In a later analysis, most CMV-associated TCR beta chains appeared HLA-restricted.

About this clone itself: Its antigen is not identified.

13 Jbeta primers and 60 Vbeta primers were used for the PCR. TCRdb keeps only in-frame clones here, not all; method: immunoSEQ multiplex PCR. There are fewer than 300,000 clones in the sample; roughly 88% occur only once, and approximately 4.3% lies in the top ten. The clonotype originates from a middle-aged man in good health and CMV-seropositive. The sample taken for sequencing was PBMCs. The V gene is TRBV27, the J gene TRBJ2-7; 8 bases align to TRBD1. The CDR3 region has the DNA TGTGCCAGCAGTTATGAGGGACAGGCTTACTACGAGCAGTACTTC. This sequence encodes CASSYEGQAYYEQYF.